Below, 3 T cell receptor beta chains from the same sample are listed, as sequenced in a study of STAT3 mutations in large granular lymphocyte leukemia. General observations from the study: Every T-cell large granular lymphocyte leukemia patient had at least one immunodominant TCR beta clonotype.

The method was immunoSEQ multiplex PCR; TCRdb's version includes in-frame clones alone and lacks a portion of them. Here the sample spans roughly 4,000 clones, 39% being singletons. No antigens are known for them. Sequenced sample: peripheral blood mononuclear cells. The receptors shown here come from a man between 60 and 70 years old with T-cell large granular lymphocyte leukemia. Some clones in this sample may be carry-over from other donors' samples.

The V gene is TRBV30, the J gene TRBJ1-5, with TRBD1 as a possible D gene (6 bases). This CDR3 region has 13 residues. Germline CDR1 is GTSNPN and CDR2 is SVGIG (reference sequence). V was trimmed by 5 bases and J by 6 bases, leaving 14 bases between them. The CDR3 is CAWSDRQGQPQHF. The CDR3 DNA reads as TGTGCCTGGTCCGACAGGCAGGGTCAGCCCCAGCATTTT.

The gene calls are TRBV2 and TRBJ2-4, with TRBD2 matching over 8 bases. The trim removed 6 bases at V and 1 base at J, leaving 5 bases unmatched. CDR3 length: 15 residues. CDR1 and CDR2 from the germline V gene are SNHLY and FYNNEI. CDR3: CASRKLAEAKNIQYF. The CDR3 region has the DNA TGTGCCAGCAGGAAACTAGCGGAGGCCAAAAACATTCAGTACTTC.

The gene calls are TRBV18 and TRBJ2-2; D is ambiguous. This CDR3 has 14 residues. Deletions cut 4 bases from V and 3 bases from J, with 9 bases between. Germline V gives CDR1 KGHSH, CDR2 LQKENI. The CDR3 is CASSREGYTGELFF. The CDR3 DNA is TGTGCCAGCTCACGGGAAGGATACACCGGGGAGCTGTTTTTT.